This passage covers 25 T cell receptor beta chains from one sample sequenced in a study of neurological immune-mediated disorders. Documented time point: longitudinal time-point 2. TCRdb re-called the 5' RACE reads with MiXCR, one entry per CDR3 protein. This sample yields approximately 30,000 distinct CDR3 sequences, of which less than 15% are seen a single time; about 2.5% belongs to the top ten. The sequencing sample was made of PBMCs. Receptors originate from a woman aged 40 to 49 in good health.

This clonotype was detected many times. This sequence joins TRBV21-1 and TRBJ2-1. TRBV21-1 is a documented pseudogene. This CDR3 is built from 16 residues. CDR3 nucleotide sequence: TGTGCCAGCAGCAAAGCGGGTGGCGGTAATTACAATGAGCAGTTCTTC. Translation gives CASSKAGGGNYNEQFF.

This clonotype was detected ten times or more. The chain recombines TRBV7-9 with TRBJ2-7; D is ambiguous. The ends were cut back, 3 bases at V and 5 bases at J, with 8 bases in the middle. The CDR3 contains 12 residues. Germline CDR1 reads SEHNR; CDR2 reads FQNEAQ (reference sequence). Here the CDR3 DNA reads TGTGCCAGCAGCTTCGCTGTGGACGAGCAGTACTTC. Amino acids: CASSFAVDEQYF.

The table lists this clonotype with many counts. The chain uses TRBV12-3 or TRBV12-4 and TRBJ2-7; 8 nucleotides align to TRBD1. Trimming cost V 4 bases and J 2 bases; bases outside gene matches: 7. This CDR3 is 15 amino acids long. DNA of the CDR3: TGTGCCAGCAGTTCCGACAGGGGATTTACCTACGAGCAGTACTTC. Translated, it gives CASSSDRGFTYEQYF.

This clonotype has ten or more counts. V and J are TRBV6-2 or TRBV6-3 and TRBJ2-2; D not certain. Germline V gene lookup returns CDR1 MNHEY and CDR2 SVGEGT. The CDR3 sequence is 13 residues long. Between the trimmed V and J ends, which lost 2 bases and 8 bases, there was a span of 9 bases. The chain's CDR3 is CASSYPDLGELFF. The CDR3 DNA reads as TGTGCCAGCAGTTACCCGGACCTAGGGGAGCTGTTTTTT.

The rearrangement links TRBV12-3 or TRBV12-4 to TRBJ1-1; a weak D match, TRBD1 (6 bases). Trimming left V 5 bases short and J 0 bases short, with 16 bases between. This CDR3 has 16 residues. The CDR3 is CASSPQTGDMNTEAFF. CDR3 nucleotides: TGTGCCAGCAGTCCCCAGACAGGCGACATGAACACTGAAGCTTTCTTT.

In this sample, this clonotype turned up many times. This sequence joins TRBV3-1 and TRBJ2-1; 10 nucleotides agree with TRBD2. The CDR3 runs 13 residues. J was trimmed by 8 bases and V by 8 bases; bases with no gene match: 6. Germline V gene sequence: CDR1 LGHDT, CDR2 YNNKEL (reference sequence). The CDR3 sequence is CASGTSVVDEQFF. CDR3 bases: TGTGCCAGCGGGACTAGCGTGGTGGATGAGCAGTTCTTC.

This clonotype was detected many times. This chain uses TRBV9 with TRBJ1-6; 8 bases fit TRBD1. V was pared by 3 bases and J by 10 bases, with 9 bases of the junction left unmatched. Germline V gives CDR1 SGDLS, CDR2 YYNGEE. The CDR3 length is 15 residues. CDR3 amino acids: CASSGGQVRGSPLHF. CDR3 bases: TGTGCCAGCAGCGGGGGACAGGTTAGAGGATCACCCCTCCACTTT.

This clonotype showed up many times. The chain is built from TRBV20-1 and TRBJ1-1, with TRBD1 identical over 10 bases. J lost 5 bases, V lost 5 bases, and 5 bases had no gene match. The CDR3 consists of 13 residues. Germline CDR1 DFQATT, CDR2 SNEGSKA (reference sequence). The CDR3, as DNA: TGCAGTGCTCCTGGACAGGGGGGGACTGAAGCTTTCTTT. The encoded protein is CSAPGQGGTEAFF.

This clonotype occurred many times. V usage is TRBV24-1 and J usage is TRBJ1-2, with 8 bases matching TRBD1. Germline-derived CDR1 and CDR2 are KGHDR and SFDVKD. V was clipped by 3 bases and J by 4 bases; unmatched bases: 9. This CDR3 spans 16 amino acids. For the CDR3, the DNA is TGTGCCACCAGTGATCCCTCGACAGGGGACGGCTATGGCTACACCTTC. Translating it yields CATSDPSTGDGYGYTF.

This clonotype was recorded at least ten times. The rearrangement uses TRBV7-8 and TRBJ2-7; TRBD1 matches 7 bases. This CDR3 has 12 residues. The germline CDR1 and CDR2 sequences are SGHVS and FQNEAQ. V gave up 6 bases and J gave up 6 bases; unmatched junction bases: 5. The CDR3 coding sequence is TGTGCCAGCAGTCAAAGACAGGGCGAGCAGTACTTC. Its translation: CASSQRQGEQYF.

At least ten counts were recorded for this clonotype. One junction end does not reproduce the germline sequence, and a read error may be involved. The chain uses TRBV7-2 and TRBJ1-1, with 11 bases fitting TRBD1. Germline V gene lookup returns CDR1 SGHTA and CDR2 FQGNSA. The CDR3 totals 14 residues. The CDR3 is CASILGTGGTEAFF. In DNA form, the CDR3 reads TGTGCCAGCATCTTAGGGACAGGGGGCACTGAAGCTTTCTTT. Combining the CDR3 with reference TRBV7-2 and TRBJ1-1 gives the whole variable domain GAGVSQSPSNKVTEKGKDVELRCDPISGHTALYWYRQSLGQGLEFLIYFQGNSAPDKSGLPSDRFSAERTGGSVSTLTIQRTQQEDSAVYLCASILGTGGTEAFFGQGTRLTVV.

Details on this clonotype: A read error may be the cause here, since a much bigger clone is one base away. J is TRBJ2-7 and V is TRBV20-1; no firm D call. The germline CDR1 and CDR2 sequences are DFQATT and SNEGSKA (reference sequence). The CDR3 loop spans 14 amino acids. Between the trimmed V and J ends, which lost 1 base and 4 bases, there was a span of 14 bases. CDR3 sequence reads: CSARARTESYEQYF. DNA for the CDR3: TGCAGTGCTAGAGCCAGGACCGAAAGTTACGAGCAGTACTTC.

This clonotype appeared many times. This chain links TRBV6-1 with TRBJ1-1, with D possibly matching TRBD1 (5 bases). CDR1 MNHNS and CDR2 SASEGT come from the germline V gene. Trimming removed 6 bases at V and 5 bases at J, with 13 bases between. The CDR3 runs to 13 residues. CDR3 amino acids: CASRRGAETEAFF. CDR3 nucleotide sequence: TGTGCCAGCAGAAGGGGTGCGGAGACTGAAGCTTTCTTT.

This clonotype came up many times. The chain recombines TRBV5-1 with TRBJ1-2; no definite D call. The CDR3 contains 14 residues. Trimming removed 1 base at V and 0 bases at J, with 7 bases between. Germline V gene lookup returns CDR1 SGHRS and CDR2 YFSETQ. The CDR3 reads CASSLTDANYGYTF. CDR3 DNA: TGCGCCAGCAGCTTGACAGATGCTAACTATGGCTACACCTTC.

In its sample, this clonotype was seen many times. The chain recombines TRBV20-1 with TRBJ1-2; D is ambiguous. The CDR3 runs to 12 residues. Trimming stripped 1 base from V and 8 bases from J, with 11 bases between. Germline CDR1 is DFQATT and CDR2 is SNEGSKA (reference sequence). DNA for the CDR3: TGCAGTGCTAGAGTAGGCGGGGTCGGCTACACCTTC. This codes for CSARVGGVGYTF.

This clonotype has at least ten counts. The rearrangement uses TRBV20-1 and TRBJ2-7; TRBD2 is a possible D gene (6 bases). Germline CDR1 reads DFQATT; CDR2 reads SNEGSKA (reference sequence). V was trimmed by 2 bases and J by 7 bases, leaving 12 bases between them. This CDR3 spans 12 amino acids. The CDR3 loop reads CSARISRGEQYF. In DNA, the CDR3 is TGCAGTGCTAGAATATCGCGGGGAGAGCAGTACTTC.

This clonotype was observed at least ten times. CDR3 region: CSAQGTSGYNEQFF. CDR3 nucleotides: TGCAGTGCTCAGGGGACTAGCGGATACAATGAGCAGTTCTTC. The chain couples TRBV20-1 to TRBJ2-1; 11 nucleotides line up with TRBD2. CDR1 and CDR2 from the germline V gene are DFQATT and SNEGSKA (reference sequence). The CDR3 spans 14 residues. The V segment lost 5 bases and the J segment 4 bases; nucleotides outside the gene matches: 4.

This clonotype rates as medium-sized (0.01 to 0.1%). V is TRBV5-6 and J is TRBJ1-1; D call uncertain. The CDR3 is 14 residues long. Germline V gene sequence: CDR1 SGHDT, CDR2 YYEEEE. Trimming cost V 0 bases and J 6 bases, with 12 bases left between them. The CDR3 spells CASSLGGAIPEAFF. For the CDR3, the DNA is TGTGCCAGCAGCTTGGGGGGAGCAATCCCTGAAGCTTTCTTT.

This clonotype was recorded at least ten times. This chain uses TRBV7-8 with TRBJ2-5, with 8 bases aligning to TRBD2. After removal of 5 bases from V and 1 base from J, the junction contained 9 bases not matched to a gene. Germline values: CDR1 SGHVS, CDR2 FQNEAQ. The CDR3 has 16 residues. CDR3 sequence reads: CASSRRAGEGQETQYF. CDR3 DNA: TGTGCCAGCAGCCGGAGAGCGGGAGAGGGCCAAGAGACCCAGTACTTC.

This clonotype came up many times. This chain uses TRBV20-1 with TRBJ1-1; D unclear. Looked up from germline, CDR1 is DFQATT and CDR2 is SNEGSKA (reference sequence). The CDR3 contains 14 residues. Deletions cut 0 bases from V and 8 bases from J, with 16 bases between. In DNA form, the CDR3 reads TGCAGTGCTAGAGATCTAGGGCTGACTGCGGAAGCTTTCTTT. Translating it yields CSARDLGLTAEAFF.

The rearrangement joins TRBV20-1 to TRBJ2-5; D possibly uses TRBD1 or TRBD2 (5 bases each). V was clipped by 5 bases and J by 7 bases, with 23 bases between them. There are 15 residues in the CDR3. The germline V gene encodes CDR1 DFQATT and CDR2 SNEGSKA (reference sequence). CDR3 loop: CSAQIRTRGSGTQYF. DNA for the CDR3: TGCAGTGCTCAGATAAGGACGAGGGGATCAGGGACCCAGTACTTC.

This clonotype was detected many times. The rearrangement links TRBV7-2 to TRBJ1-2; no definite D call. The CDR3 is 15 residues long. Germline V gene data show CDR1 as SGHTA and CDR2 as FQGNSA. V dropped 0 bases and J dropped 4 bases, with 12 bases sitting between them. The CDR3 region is CASSLARGNPYGYTF. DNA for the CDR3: TGTGCCAGCAGCTTAGCGCGAGGCAATCCCTATGGCTACACCTTC.

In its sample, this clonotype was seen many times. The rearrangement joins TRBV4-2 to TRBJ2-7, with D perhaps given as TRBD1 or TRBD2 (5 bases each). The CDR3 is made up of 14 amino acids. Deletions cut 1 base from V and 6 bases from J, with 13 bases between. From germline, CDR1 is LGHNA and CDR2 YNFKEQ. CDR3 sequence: CASSQGGISGEQYF. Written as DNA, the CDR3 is TGTGCCAGCAGCCAAGGGGGGATCTCTGGCGAGCAGTACTTC.

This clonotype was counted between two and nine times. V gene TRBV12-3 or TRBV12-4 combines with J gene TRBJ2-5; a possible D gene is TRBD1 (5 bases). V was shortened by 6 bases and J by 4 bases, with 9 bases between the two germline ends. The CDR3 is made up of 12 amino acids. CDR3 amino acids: CASSPQGETQYF. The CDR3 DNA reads TGTGCCAGCAGCCCTCAGGGAGAGACCCAGTACTTC.

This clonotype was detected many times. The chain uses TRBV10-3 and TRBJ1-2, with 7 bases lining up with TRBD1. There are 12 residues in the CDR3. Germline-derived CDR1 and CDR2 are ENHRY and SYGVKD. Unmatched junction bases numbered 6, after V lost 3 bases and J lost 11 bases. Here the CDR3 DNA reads TGTGCCATCAGTGATTTCGGGACAGAATACACCTTC. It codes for CAISDFGTEYTF.